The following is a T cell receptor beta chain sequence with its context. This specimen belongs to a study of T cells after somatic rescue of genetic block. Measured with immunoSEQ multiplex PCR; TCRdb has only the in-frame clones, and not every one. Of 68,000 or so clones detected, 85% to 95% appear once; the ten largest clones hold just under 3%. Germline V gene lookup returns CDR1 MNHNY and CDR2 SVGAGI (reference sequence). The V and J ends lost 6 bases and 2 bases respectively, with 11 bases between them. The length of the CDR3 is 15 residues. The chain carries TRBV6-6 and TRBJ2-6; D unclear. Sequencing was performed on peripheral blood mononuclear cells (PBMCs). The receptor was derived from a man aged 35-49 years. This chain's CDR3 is CASRTDRAGANVLTF. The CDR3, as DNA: TGTGCCAGCAGAACTGACCGGGCTGGGGCCAACGTCCTGACTTTC.